Each of the 31 T cell receptor beta chains below was sequenced from the same sample in a study of blood T cells in healthy people across ages. Next came a second PCR, run for about 6 to 12 cycles, which used a sample-barcoded 5' primer along with a J-beta primer mix. MiXCR was run by TCRdb on the 5' RACE reads, yielding one entry per CDR3 protein. The data show approximately 1,700,000 distinct CDR3 sequences, 39% seen once. What was sequenced was blood. The receptors here all came from a human donor in good health.

In this sample, this clonotype turned up a few times. The chain employs TRBV24-1 and TRBJ2-1; 9 nucleotides line up with TRBD1. J lost 4 bases, V lost 2 bases, and 8 bases had no gene match. Per the germline V gene, CDR1 is KGHDR and CDR2 is SFDVKD. This CDR3 region has 17 residues. The CDR3 region is CATSDYSGTGYYNEQFF. CDR3 in DNA: TGTGCCACCAGTGATTATTCCGGGACAGGGTATTACAATGAGCAGTTCTTC.

This clonotype has only a few counts. The J gene is TRBJ2-7, the V gene TRBV2, with no clear D. V lost 6 bases and J 2 bases, leaving 14 bases between the germline ends. Looked up from germline, CDR1 is SNHLY and CDR2 is FYNNEI. The CDR3 totals 14 residues. The CDR3 bases are TGTGCCAGCAGGGACGGGTTTACTACCTACGAGCAGTACTTC. Translating it yields CASRDGFTTYEQYF.

J is TRBJ2-1 and V is TRBV28; D call uncertain. Germline-derived CDR1 and CDR2 are MDHEN and SYDVKM. This CDR3 has 14 amino acids. V was shortened by 6 bases and J by 0 bases, with 9 bases between the two germline ends. The CDR3 nucleotides are TGTGCCAGCAGGACGGAGAGCTCCTACAATGAGCAGTTCTTC. Protein sequence: CASRTESSYNEQFF.

This clonotype was seen a handful of times. This chain connects TRBV9 to TRBJ2-5, with D perhaps matching TRBD2 (7 bases). Deletions cut 4 bases from V and 7 bases from J, with 26 bases between. Germline V gives CDR1 SGDLS, CDR2 YYNGEE. The CDR3 spans 17 residues. In DNA form, the CDR3 reads TGTGCCAGCAGCTCCTACGGGAGGTCAGGGGAGCAGGGGACCCAGTACTTC. This sequence encodes CASSSYGRSGEQGTQYF.

The chain couples TRBV5-1 to TRBJ2-7; D is possibly TRBD1 or TRBD2 (6 bases each). Germline values: CDR1 SGHRS, CDR2 YFSETQ. Trimming stripped 5 bases from V and 2 bases from J, with 14 bases between. The CDR3 extends over 14 amino acids. The CDR3 DNA sequence: TGCGCCAGCAGTTCCTCGGGGGCCACCTACGAGCAGTACTTC. The encoded protein is CASSSSGATYEQYF.

In this sample, this clonotype turned up many times. This rearrangement joins TRBV12-3 or TRBV12-4 to TRBJ2-6, with 9 bases that match TRBD1. V dropped 5 bases and J dropped 1; count of bases not matched to a gene: 6. The length of the CDR3 is 17 residues. CDR3 loop: CASSPGQGISGANVLTF. CDR3 DNA: TGTGCCAGCAGTCCGGGACAGGGAATATCTGGGGCCAACGTCCTGACTTTC.

CDR3 protein: CASSLSYSGTGYYGYTF. CDR3 nucleotide sequence: TGTGCCAGCAGCTTATCGTACTCCGGGACAGGTTATTATGGCTACACCTTC. The chain links TRBV7-2 to TRBJ1-2, with 8 bases lining up with TRBD1. Germline V CDR1 and CDR2: SGHTA, FQGNSA. V trimming: 2 bases; J trimming: 5 bases; junction bases outside the gene matches: 13. The CDR3 runs 17 residues.

This clonotype was detected a few times. The rearrangement joins TRBV3-1 to TRBJ2-1, with D maybe TRBD2 (6 bases). Germline V lookup: CDR1 LGHDT, CDR2 YNNKEL (reference sequence). The CDR3 has 18 amino acids. V dropped 4 bases and J dropped 2 bases, with 21 bases sitting between them. The CDR3 loop is CASSPSGDSRITYNEQFF. CDR3 nucleotides: TGTGCCAGCAGCCCGTCGGGGGACTCGCGGATCACCTACAATGAGCAGTTCTTC.

The chain couples TRBV20-1 to TRBJ2-3; D remains unclear. V was pared by 1 base and J by 6 bases, with 8 bases between. The CDR3 runs to 12 residues. Germline values: CDR1 DFQATT, CDR2 SNEGSKA (reference sequence). CDR3 protein: CSARGPPDTQYF. For the CDR3, the DNA is TGCAGTGCTAGAGGACCCCCCGATACGCAGTATTTT.

The chain recombines TRBV4-1 with TRBJ1-2, with a weak D call TRBD1 (5 bases). The CDR3 totals 16 residues. Trimming shortened V by 2 bases and J by 2 bases, and 15 bases separated the two germline ends. Germline V gives CDR1 MGHRA, CDR2 YSYEKL. The CDR3 loop reads CASSQPSGGTNYGYTF. The CDR3 nucleotides are TGCGCCAGCAGCCAACCCTCTGGAGGGACGAACTATGGCTACACCTTC.

This clonotype came up a few times. The genes are TRBV7-2 and TRBJ2-4, with a tentative D call TRBD1 (6 bases). Germline loops: CDR1 SGHTA, CDR2 FQGNSA. V was clipped by 1 base and J by 15 bases, with 13 bases between them. The CDR3 is made up of 12 amino acids. The CDR3 loop is CASSLETGSLYF. In nucleotides, the CDR3 is TGTGCCAGCAGCTTAGAAACAGGGTCCCTGTACTTC.

The chain recombines TRBV20-1 with TRBJ2-3, with D perhaps matching TRBD2 (6 bases). V lost 1 base and J lost 3, with 17 bases in between. This CDR3 is 16 amino acids long. Per the germline V gene, CDR1 is DFQATT and CDR2 is SNEGSKA (reference sequence). This chain's CDR3 is CSARGSGGILTDTQYF. CDR3 coding DNA: TGCAGTGCTAGAGGGTCCGGCGGGATCCTAACAGATACGCAGTATTTT.

The V gene is TRBV12-3 or TRBV12-4, the J gene TRBJ1-5; tentative D call: TRBD1 (6 bases). V dropped 5 bases and J dropped 2 bases, with 13 bases sitting between them. The CDR3 spans 15 residues. The CDR3 protein is CASSPRTAGNQPQHF. DNA of the CDR3: TGTGCCAGCAGTCCGAGGACAGCAGGCAATCAGCCCCAGCATTTT.

The sample holds one count of this clonotype. The chain employs TRBV20-1 and TRBJ2-7; 10 bases align to TRBD1. This CDR3 has 16 residues. J was trimmed by 11 bases and V by 3 bases; bases with no gene match: 19. CDR1 and CDR2 (germline): DFQATT, SNEGSKA (reference sequence). The CDR3 protein is CSASKGEGQGISGEYF. The DNA for the CDR3 is TGCAGTGCTAGTAAGGGGGAGGGACAGGGGATTTCGGGGGAGTACTTC.

This chain joins TRBV15 and TRBJ2-3, with TRBD2 matching over 15 bases. After removal of 2 bases from V and 6 bases from J, the junction contained 3 bases not matched to a gene. The CDR3 spans 16 residues. In germline, CDR1 is LNHNV, CDR2 YYDKDF (reference sequence). The CDR3 nucleotides are TGTGCCACCAGCAGACGGACTAGCGGGGGGGCTGATACGCAGTATTTT. The encoded protein is CATSRRTSGGADTQYF.

This clonotype was observed at least ten times. The chain joins TRBV7-2 to TRBJ2-6, with D perhaps TRBD1 (6 bases). CDR3 length equals 15 residues. Trimming removed 1 base at V and 8 bases at J, with 12 bases between. Germline V gives CDR1 SGHTA, CDR2 FQGNSA. Written as DNA, the CDR3 is TGTGCCAGCAGCTTAGGGGGGCCGGGAACCAACGTCCTGACTTTC. This gives the protein CASSLGGPGTNVLTF.

This chain uses TRBV6-1 with TRBJ2-3, with D unresolved. CDR1 and CDR2 (germline): MNHNS, SASEGT. This CDR3 spans 12 amino acids. With 8 bases removed from V and 2 bases from J, the gap between germline ends came to 8 bases. The CDR3 coding sequence is TGTGCCAGCCTGATCAACACAGATACGCAGTATTTT. Protein sequence: CASLINTDTQYF.

V and J are TRBV9 and TRBJ2-1, with D tentatively TRBD1 or TRBD2 (7 bases each). CDR1 SGDLS and CDR2 YYNGEE come from the germline V gene. The CDR3 consists of 11 residues. V gave up 3 bases and J gave up 15 bases, with 13 bases separating them. The CDR3 nucleotides read TGTGCCAGCAGCGGACAGGGAGGGACGTTCTTC. The encoded protein is CASSGQGGTFF.

The chain links TRBV4-3 to TRBJ1-1, with 7 bases aligning to TRBD1. The CDR3 totals 15 residues. The junction had 9 bases not matched to a gene; V was cut back by 1 base and J by 7 bases. CDR1 and CDR2 from the germline V gene are LGHNA and YSLEER. The CDR3 is CASSQADREGGEAFF. For the CDR3, the DNA is TGCGCCAGCAGCCAAGCCGACAGGGAGGGTGGTGAAGCTTTCTTT.

This clonotype was seen only a few times. The J gene is TRBJ1-5, the V gene TRBV4-1, with D possibly being TRBD1 (5 bases). Germline V gives CDR1 MGHRA, CDR2 YSYEKL. The CDR3 extends over 17 amino acids. V was cut by 4 bases and J by 1 base, with 17 bases left in between. The CDR3: CASSPSPRGQSNQPQHF. Here the CDR3 DNA reads TGCGCCAGCAGCCCGAGCCCCAGAGGACAAAGCAATCAGCCCCAGCATTTT.

This chain links TRBV9 with TRBJ2-3; no reliable D call. The V end was cut by 1 base, the J end by 2 bases, with 8 bases between. Germline CDR1 reads SGDLS; CDR2 reads YYNGEE. The CDR3 runs 14 residues. The CDR3 DNA is TGTGCCAGCAGCGTACAACGCCACACAGATACGCAGTATTTT. It is translated as CASSVQRHTDTQYF.

V is TRBV16 and J is TRBJ2-1, with 9 bases matching TRBD2. The CDR3 consists of 16 residues. Losses at the gene ends were 0 bases for V and 2 bases for J; bases not matched to a gene: 2. CDR1 KGHSY and CDR2 FQNENV come from the germline V gene. The CDR3 nucleotides read TGTGCCAGCAGCCAATCTAGACTAGCGGCCTACAATGAGCAGTTCTTC. Translated, it gives CASSQSRLAAYNEQFF. Full variable domain (outside the CDR3, taken from reference TRBV16 and TRBJ2-1): GEEVAQTPKHLVRGEGQKAKLYCAPIKGHSYVFWYQQVLKNEFKFLISFQNENVFDETGMPKERFSAKCLPNSPCSLEIQATKLEDSAVYFCASSQSRLAAYNEQFFGPGTRLTVL.

As concerns this clonotype: One end of the junction is discordant with germline, which a read error may explain. The V gene is TRBV2, the J gene TRBJ2-1, with a possible D match to TRBD2 (5 bases). This CDR3 has 15 residues. CDR1 and CDR2 from the germline V gene are SNHLY and FYNNEI. DNA for the CDR3: TGTGACAGCAGTCAGGTCCTAGCCGGCTACAATGAGCAGTTCTTC. It encodes CDSSQVLAGYNEQFF.

V gene TRBV7-3 combines with J gene TRBJ2-4, with TRBD2 matching 13 bases. This CDR3 spans 16 amino acids. Germline values: CDR1 SGHTA, CDR2 FQGTGA. The J segment lost 13 bases and the V segment lost 5 bases, leaving 14 bases of the junction unmatched. The CDR3 bases are TGTGCCAGCAGCGCAGGACTAGCGGGGGCAATGGATGAGCAGTACTTC. Protein product: CASSAGLAGAMDEQYF.

V is TRBV7-2 and J is TRBJ2-5, with a possible D match to TRBD2 (6 bases). Trimming took off 2 bases at V and 3 bases at J, with 10 bases between the two ends. Germline V gene sequence: CDR1 SGHTA, CDR2 FQGNSA. The CDR3 has 14 residues. Here the CDR3 DNA reads TGTGCCAGCAGCTTATATTCTAGCGAAGAGACCCAGTACTTC. It specifies CASSLYSSEETQYF.

This clonotype was picked up many times. The CDR3: CASSLAGTEQFF. CDR3 nucleotide sequence: TGTGCCAGCTCGCTAGCGGGGACTGAGCAGTTCTTC. The V call is TRBV6-5, the J call TRBJ2-1; TRBD2 aligns across 9 bases. CDR1 MNHEY and CDR2 SVGAGI come from the germline V gene. V lost 8 bases to trimming and J lost 9 bases; unmatched junction nucleotides: 5. The CDR3 is 12 amino acids.

J is TRBJ2-7 and V is TRBV5-1; D possibly corresponds to TRBD1 (6 bases). Germline CDR1 SGHRS, CDR2 YFSETQ. There are 14 residues in the CDR3. The ends were cut back, 0 bases at V and 6 bases at J, with 13 bases in the middle. The CDR3: CASSLGQARGEQYF. DNA of the CDR3: TGCGCCAGCAGCTTGGGACAGGCTCGGGGCGAGCAGTACTTC. The full variable domain, completed using reference TRBV5-1 and TRBJ2-7, is KAGVTQTPRYLIKTRGQQVTLSCSPISGHRSVSWYQQTPGQGLQFLFEYFSETQRNKGNFPGRFSGRQFSNSRSEMNVSTLELGDSALYLCASSLGQARGEQYFGPGTRLTVT.

The V call is TRBV27, the J call TRBJ1-1, with D possibly being TRBD1 (5 bases). The V gene lost 5 bases and the J gene lost 5 bases, with 15 bases spanning the gap. This CDR3 has 14 amino acids. Germline CDR1 and CDR2: MNHEY and SMNVEV (reference sequence). CDR3 amino acids: CASSPQPGITEAFF. The CDR3 nucleotides read TGTGCCAGCAGTCCCCAACCAGGGATAACTGAAGCTTTCTTT.

Comment on this clonotype: Since no conserved phenylalanine or tryptophan closes the CDR3, a read error is the likely cause. This chain connects TRBV6-1 to TRBJ2-1; TRBD1 aligns across 8 bases. The end of the DNA aligns better with TRBJ2-7, so the J call may be wrong. Germline V CDR1 and CDR2: MNHNS, SASEGT. The CDR3 extends over 15 amino acids. The CDR3 nucleotides are TGTGCCAGCAGTCAAGGACAGGGTATTATATACGAGCAGTACCTC. Translated, it gives CASSQGQGIIYEQYL.

The chain employs TRBV7-9 and TRBJ1-5; D not certain. This CDR3 comprises 16 residues. The germline gives CDR1 SEHNR, CDR2 FQNEAQ (reference sequence). Deletions cut 5 bases from V and 2 bases from J, with 16 bases between. In DNA form, the CDR3 reads TGTGCCAGCAGCGTATTAAGTGTGGATGGCAATCAGCCCCAGCATTTT. Amino acid sequence: CASSVLSVDGNQPQHF.

The chain employs TRBV2 and TRBJ1-4; 10 positions match TRBD1. V was clipped by 2 bases and J by 3 bases; unmatched bases: 9. Germline CDR1 SNHLY, CDR2 FYNNEI. The CDR3 runs 18 residues. The CDR3 nucleotides read TGTGCCAGCAGTGAATTGGGACAGGGGCTTTCGGCTAATGAAAAACTGTTTTTT. Translation gives CASSELGQGLSANEKLFF.